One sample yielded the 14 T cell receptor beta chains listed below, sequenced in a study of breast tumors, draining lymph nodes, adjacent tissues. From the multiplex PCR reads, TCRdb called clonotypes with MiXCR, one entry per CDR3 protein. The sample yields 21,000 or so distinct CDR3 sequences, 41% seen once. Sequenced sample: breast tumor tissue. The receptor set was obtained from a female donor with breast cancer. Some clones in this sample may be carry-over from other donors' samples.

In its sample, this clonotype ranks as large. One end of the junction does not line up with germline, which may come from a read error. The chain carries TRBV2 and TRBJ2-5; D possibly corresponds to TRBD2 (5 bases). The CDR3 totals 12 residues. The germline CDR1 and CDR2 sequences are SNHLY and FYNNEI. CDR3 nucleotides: TGTGCCAGCAGTGAATCCAGGACTGCCTTAGGCTTC. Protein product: CASSESRTALGF.

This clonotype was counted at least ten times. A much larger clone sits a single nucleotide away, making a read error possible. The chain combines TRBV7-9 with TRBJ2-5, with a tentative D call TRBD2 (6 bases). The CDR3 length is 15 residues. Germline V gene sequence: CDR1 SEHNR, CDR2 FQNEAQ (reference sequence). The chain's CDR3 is CASSLPLSGGETQHF. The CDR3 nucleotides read TGTGCCAGCAGCTTACCACTTAGCGGAGGGGAGACCCAGCACTTC.

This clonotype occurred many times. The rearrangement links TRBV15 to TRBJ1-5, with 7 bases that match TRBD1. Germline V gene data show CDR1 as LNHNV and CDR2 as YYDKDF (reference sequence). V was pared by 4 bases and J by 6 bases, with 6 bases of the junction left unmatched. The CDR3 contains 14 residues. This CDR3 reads CATSKDRTIQPQHF. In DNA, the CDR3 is TGTGCCACCAGCAAGGACAGGACTATTCAGCCCCAGCATTTT.

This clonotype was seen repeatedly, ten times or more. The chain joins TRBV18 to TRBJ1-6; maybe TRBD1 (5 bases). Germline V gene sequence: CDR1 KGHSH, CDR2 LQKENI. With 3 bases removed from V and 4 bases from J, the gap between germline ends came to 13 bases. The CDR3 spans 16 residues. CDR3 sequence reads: CASSPHGEGYNSPLHF. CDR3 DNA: TGTGCCAGCTCACCGCACGGAGAGGGGTATAATTCACCCCTCCACTTT.

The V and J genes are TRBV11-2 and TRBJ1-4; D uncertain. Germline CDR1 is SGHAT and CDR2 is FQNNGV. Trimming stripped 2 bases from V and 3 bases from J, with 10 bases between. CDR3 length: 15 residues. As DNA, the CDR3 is TGTGCCAGCAGCTTAAGTACCCGGTCTAATGAAAAACTGTTTTTT. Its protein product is CASSLSTRSNEKLFF.

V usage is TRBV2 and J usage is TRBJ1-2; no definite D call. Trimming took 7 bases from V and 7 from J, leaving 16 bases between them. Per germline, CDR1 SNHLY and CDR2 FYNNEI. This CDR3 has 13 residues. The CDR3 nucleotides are TGTGCCAGCACCGCCCTGCAAGGTGGTGGCTACACCTTC. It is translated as CASTALQGGGYTF.

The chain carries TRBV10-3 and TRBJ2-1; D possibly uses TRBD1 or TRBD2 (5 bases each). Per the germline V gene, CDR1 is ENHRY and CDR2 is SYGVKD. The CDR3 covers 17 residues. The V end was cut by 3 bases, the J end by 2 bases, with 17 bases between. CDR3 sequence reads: CAISDTQKGTPYNEQFF. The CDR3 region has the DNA TGTGCCATCAGTGACACGCAAAAGGGGACCCCCTACAATGAGCAGTTCTTC.

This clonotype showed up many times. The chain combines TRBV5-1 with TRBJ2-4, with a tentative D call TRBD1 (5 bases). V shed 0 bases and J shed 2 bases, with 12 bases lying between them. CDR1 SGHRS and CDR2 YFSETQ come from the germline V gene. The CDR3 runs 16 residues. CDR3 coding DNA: TGCGCCAGCAGCTTGGGGACACCTTCCCCCAAAAACATTCAGTACTTC. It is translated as CASSLGTPSPKNIQYF.

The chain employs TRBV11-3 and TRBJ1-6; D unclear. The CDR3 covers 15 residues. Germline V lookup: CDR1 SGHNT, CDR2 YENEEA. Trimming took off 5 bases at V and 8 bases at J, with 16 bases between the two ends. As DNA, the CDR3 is TGTGCCAGCAGCCAAGCCGGGTCCAGCTATTCACCCCTCCACTTT. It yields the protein CASSQAGSSYSPLHF.

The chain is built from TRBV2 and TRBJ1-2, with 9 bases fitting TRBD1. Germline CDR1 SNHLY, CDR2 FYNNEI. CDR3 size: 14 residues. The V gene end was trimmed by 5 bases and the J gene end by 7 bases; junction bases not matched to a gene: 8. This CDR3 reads CASSIRDRESGYTF. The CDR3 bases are TGTGCCAGCAGTATTCGGGACAGGGAGAGTGGCTACACCTTC.

The CDR3 bases are TGTGCCACCAGCAGGGAGATACAAGAGACCCAGTACTTC. Amino acid sequence: CATSREIQETQYF. The chain employs TRBV15 and TRBJ2-5, with D hard to call. Between the trimmed V and J ends, which lost 3 bases and 2 bases, there was a span of 7 bases. CDR1 and CDR2 from the germline V gene are LNHNV and YYDKDF (reference sequence). This CDR3 is built from 13 residues.

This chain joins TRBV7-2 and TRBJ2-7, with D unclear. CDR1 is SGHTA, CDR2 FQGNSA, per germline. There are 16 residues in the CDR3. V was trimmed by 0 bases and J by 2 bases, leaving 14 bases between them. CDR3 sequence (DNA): TGTGCCAGCAGCTTAGCCACGCCGCCCCCACCCTACGAGCAGTACTTC. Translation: CASSLATPPPPYEQYF.

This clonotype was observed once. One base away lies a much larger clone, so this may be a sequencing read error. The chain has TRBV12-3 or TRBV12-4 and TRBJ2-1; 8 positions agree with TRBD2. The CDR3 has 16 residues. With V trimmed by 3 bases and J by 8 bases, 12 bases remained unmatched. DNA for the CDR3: TGTGCCAGCAGTTTCGTCGGGACTAGTAGCCTCCATGAGCAGTTCTTC. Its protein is CASSFVGTSSLHEQFF.

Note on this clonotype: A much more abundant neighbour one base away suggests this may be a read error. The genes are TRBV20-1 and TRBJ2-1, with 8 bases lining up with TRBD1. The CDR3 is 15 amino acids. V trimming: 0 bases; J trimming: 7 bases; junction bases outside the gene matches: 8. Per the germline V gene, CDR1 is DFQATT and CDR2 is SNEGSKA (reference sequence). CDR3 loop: CSARDLTRGPNEQFF. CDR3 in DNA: TGCAGTGCTAGAGACCTGACCAGGGGGCCAAATGAGCAGTTCTTC.